This TCR beta chain was recorded in a study of blood T cell repertoires in COVID-19. Across the study: In each case, the material was cDNA or gDNA derived from T cells, B-cell-depleted T cells, or PBMCs.

Repertoires were generated with immunoSEQ multiplex PCR, while TCRdb's copy carries only in-frame clones and drops some. This sample has 200,000 to 250,000 clones; 75% to 85% occur once, and the top ten carry approximately 10%. Trimming left V 1 base short and J 0 bases short, with 14 bases between. The CDR3 totals 17 residues. Per the germline V gene, CDR1 is MNHEY and CDR2 is SMNVEV (reference sequence). The receptor comes from a man aged 50-59 years with active or convalescent COVID-19. V usage is TRBV27 and J usage is TRBJ2-3; possibly TRBD2 for D (6 bases). Sequencing was performed on peripheral blood. The CDR3 reads CASSLFGGVGSTDTQYF. CDR3 sequence (DNA): TGTGCCAGCAGTTTATTCGGAGGGGTTGGGAGCACAGATACGCAGTATTTT.